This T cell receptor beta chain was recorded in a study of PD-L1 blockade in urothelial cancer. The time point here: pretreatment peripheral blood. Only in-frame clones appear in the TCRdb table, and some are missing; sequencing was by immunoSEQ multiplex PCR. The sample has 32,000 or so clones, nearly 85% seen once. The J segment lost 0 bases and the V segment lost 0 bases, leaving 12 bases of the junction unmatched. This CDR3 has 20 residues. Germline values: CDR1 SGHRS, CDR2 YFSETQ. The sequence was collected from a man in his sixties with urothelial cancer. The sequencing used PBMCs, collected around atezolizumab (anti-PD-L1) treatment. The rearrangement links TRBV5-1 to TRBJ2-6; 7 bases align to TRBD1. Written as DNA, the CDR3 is TGCGCCAGCAGCTTGGTGGGGACAGTAGGGGTAGGCTCTGGGGCCAACGTCCTGACTTTC. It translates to CASSLVGTVGVGSGANVLTF. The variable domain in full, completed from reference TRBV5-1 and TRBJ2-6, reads KAGVTQTPRYLIKTRGQQVTLSCSPISGHRSVSWYQQTPGQGLQFLFEYFSETQRNKGNFPGRFSGRQFSNSRSEMNVSTLELGDSALYLCASSLVGTVGVGSGANVLTFGAGSRLTVL.